This T cell receptor beta chain was sequenced during a study of cytomegalovirus exposure and HLA in healthy donors. Study-wide results and limits: With high specificity and sensitivity, the classifier reportedly diagnosed cytomegalovirus status. Researchers counted approximately 160 TCR beta chains as cytomegalovirus-associated. Confirmation in vitro established that three CMV-associated chains were specific for CMV antigens. Later, an analysis found that TCR clusters from the first cohort tended to co-occur in the roughly 110 validation repertoires.

With 6 bases clipped from V and 4 bases from J, the junction kept 4 bases outside the gene matches. The CDR3 covers 13 residues. The germline gives CDR1 MNHNY, CDR2 SVGAGI (reference sequence). The method was immunoSEQ multiplex PCR; TCRdb's version includes in-frame clones alone and lacks a portion of them. This sample has 140,000 to 150,000 clones, with approximately 94% found just once. Note on this clone: Its antigen is as yet unknown.

The source material was PBMCs. The TCR comes from a man in his late teens or twenties in good health and CMV-seropositive. V is TRBV6-6 and J is TRBJ2-7; TRBD2 agrees at 9 bases. The CDR3 nucleotides are TGTGCCAGCAGAGCGGGAGGACCTTACGAGCAGTACTTC. As protein: CASRAGGPYEQYF.